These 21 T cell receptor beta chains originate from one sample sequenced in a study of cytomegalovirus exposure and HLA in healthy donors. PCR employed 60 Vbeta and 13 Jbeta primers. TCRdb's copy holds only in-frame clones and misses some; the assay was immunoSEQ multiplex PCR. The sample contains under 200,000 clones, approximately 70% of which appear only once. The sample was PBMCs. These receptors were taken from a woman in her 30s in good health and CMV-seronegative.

The CDR3 sequence: CASSDQHGATIYF. DNA for the CDR3: TGTGCCAGCAGTGATCAACACGGAGCCACCATATATTTT. The rearrangement links TRBV25-1 to TRBJ1-3; no firm D call. V lost 3 bases and J 9 bases, leaving 12 bases between the germline ends. This CDR3 comprises 13 residues. CDR1 is MGHDK, CDR2 SYGVNS, per germline.

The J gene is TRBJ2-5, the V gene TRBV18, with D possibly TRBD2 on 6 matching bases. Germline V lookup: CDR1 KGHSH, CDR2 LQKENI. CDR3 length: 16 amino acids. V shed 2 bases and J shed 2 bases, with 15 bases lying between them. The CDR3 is CASSPSLAPVQETQYF. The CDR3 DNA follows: TGTGCCAGCTCACCATCCCTAGCGCCCGTACAAGAGACCCAGTACTTC.

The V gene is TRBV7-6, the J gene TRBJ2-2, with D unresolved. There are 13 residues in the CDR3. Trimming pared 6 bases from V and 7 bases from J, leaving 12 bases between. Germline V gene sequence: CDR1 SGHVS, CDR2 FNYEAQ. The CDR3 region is CASSPIEFGELFF. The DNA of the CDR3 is TGTGCCAGCAGTCCCATAGAGTTCGGGGAGCTGTTTTTT.

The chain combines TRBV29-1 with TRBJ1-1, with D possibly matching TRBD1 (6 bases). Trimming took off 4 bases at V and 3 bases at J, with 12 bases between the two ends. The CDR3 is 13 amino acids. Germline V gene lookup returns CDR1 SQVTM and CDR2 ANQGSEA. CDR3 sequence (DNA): TGCAGCGTTGGGAAAAACAGGGACACTGAAGCTTTCTTT. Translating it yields CSVGKNRDTEAFF.

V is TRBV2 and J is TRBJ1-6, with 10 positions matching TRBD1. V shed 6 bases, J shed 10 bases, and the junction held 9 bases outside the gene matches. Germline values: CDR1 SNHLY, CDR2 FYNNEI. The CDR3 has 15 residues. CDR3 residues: CASRDRTGGNSPLHF. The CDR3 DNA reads TGTGCCAGCAGAGACCGGACAGGGGGTAACTCACCCCTCCACTTT. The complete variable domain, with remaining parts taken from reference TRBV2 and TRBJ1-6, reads EPEVTQTPSHQVTQMGQEVILRCVPISNHLYFYWYRQILGQKVEFLVSFYNNEISEKSEIFDDQFSVERPDGSNFTLKIRSTKLEDSAMYFCASRDRTGGNSPLHFGNGTRLTVT.

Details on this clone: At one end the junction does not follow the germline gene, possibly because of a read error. The CDR3 protein is CSSSSPWDRSSYEQYF. CDR3 nucleotides: TGTTCCAGCAGCTCTCCGTGGGACAGGAGCTCCTACGAGCAGTACTTC. The genes are TRBV7-9 and TRBJ2-7, with 8 bases matching TRBD1. This CDR3 comprises 16 residues. Germline values: CDR1 SEHNR, CDR2 FQNEAQ (reference sequence).

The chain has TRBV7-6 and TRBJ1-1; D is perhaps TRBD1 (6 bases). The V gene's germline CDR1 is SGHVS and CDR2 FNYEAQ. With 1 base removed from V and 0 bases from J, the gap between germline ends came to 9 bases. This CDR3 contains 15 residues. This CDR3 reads CASSLDGGMNTEAFF. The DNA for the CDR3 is TGTGCCAGCAGCTTAGATGGGGGCATGAACACTGAAGCTTTCTTT.

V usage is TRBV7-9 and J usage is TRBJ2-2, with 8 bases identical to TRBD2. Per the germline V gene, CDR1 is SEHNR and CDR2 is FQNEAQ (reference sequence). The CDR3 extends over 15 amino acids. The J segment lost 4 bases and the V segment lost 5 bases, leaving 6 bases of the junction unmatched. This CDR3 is CASSLSGEFTGELFF. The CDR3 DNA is TGTGCCAGCAGCCTTAGCGGGGAGTTCACCGGGGAGCTGTTTTTT.

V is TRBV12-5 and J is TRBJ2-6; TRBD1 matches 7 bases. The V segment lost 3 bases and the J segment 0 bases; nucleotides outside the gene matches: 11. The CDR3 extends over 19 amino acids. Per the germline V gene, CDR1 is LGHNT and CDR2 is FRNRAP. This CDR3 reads CASGFSRGPWGSGANVLTF. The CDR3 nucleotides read TGTGCTAGTGGTTTTTCAAGGGGGCCCTGGGGCTCTGGGGCCAACGTCCTGACTTTC.

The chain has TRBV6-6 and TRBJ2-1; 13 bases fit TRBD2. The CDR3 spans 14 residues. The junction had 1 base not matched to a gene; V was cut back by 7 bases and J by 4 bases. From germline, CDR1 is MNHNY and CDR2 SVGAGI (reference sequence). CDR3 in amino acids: CASKGLAGYNEQFF. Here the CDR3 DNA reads TGTGCCAGCAAGGGACTAGCGGGATACAATGAGCAGTTCTTC.

The CDR3 loop is CASSLWTGTDTQYF. The CDR3 DNA is TGTGCCAGCAGTTTATGGACAGGCACAGATACGCAGTATTTT. The chain joins TRBV27 to TRBJ2-3; TRBD1 is a possible D gene (6 bases). Germline-derived CDR1 and CDR2 are MNHEY and SMNVEV (reference sequence). Trimming removed 1 base at V and 1 base at J, with 6 bases between. The CDR3 has 14 residues.

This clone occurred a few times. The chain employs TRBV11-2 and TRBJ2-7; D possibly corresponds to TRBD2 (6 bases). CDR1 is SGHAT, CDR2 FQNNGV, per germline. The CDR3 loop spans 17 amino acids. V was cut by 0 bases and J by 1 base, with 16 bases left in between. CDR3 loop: CASSLDLWWGLSYEQYF. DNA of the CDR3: TGTGCCAGCAGCTTAGATTTATGGTGGGGACTTTCCTACGAGCAGTACTTC.

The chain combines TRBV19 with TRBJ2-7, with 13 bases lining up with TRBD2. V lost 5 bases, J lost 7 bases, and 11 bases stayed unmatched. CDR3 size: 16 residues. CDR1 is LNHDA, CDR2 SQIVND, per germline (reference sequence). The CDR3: CASSYRGLAGEGEQYF. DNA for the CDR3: TGTGCCAGTAGTTATCGTGGACTAGCGGGAGAGGGGGAGCAGTACTTC.

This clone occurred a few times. In DNA form, the CDR3 reads TGTGCCAGCAGTCTACAGGGTGACGAGACCCAGTACTTC. Translating gives CASSLQGDETQYF. The chain employs TRBV2 and TRBJ2-5, with D perhaps matching TRBD1 (6 bases). Germline V CDR1 and CDR2: SNHLY, FYNNEI. The CDR3 extends over 13 amino acids. Trimming cost V 5 bases and J 5 bases, with 12 bases left between them.

CDR3 region: CASSPGGVGAFF. CDR3 bases: TGTGCCAGCTCACCAGGCGGGGTTGGAGCTTTCTTT. The chain joins TRBV18 to TRBJ1-1; D remains ambiguous. V gave up 2 bases and J gave up 10 bases, with 11 bases separating them. This CDR3 region has 12 residues. Germline CDR1 reads KGHSH; CDR2 reads LQKENI.

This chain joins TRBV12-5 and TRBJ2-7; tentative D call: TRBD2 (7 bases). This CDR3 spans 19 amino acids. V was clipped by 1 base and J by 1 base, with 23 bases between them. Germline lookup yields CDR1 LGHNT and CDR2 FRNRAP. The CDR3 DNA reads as TGTGCTAGTGGTTTGGATCTTTATAATCCGGGGGGCGCTTCCTACGAGCAGTACTTC. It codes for CASGLDLYNPGGASYEQYF.

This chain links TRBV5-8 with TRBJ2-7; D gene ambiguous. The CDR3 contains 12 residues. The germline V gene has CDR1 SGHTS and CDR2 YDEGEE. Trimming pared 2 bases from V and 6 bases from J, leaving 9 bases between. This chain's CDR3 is CASSFGRSEQYF. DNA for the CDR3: TGTGCCAGCAGCTTTGGCCGATCCGAGCAGTACTTC.

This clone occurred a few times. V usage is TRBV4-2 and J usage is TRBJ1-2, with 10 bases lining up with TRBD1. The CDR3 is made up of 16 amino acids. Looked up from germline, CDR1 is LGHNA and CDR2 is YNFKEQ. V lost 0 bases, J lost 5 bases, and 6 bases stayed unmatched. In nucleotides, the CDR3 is TGTGCCAGCAGCCAAGATCGGGACAGGGGCCGATATGGCTACACCTTC. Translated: CASSQDRDRGRYGYTF.

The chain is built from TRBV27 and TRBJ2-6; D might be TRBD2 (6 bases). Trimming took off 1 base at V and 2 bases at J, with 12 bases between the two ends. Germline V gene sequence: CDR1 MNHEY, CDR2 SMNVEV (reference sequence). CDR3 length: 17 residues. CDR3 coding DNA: TGTGCCAGCAGTTTATGGCTGGCGGGGACTGGGGCCAACGTCCTGACTTTC. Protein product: CASSLWLAGTGANVLTF.

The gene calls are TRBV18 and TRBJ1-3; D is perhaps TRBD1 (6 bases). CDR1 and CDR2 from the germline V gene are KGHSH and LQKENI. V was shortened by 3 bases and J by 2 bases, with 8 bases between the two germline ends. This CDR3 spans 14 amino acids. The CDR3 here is CASSPGTTGNTIYF. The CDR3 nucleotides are TGTGCCAGCTCACCGGGGACAACTGGAAACACCATATATTTT.

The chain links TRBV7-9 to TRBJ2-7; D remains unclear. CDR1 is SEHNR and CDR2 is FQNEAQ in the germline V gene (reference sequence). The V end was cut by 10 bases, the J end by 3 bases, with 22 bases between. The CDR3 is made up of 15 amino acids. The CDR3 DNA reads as TGTGCCATACAAGCGTGGAGCGCTGAGGACTACGAGCAGTACTTC. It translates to CAIQAWSAEDYEQYF.